The 10 T cell receptor beta chains in this list originate from one sample, sequenced in a study of early T cells in non-severe SARS-CoV-2 infection. In TCRdb, the 5' RACE reads were re-called with MiXCR into one record per CDR3 protein. The sample holds about 40,000 distinct CDR3 sequences, 4.7% seen once. Sequencing used whole blood. Source of these receptors: an adult who was a healthcare worker with PCR-confirmed SARS-CoV-2 infection or an uninfected control (not recorded which).

The table lists this clonotype with a few counts. The chain links TRBV3-1 to TRBJ1-4; D not resolved. CDR1 and CDR2 (germline): LGHDT, YNNKEL (reference sequence). The CDR3 is 12 amino acids. Trimming removed 3 bases at V and 5 bases at J, with 4 bases between. The CDR3 DNA reads TGTGCCAGCAGCCATCAGAATGAAAAACTGTTTTTT. This codes for CASSHQNEKLFF.

This clonotype has a count of ten or more. The chain uses TRBV7-3 and TRBJ2-1; TRBD1 agrees at 7 bases. Germline-derived CDR1 and CDR2 are SGHTA and FQGTGA. The V and J ends lost 1 base and 2 bases, in that order; junction bases with no gene match: 5. CDR3 length: 16 residues. Here the CDR3 DNA reads TGTGCCAGCAGCTTAATGTCAGGGGGTCCCTACAATGAGCAGTTCTTC. It encodes CASSLMSGGPYNEQFF.

This clonotype was observed many times. The chain joins TRBV4-3 to TRBJ2-3, with 12 nucleotides matching TRBD2. V was clipped by 0 bases and J by 0 bases; unmatched bases: 4. The CDR3 runs 18 residues. Per the germline V gene, CDR1 is LGHNA and CDR2 is YSLEER. CDR3 nucleotides: TGCGCCAGCAGCCAAGAAACTAGCGGGGGGCCGAGCACAGATACGCAGTATTTT. The encoded protein is CASSQETSGGPSTDTQYF.

At least ten counts were recorded for this clonotype. The chain uses TRBV10-3 and TRBJ2-7, with TRBD1 identical over 9 bases. The CDR3 has 13 amino acids. Germline loops: CDR1 ENHRY, CDR2 SYGVKD. Trimming cost V 9 bases and J 6 bases; bases outside gene matches: 9. The chain's CDR3 is CAIRQGGGSEQYF. The CDR3 bases are TGTGCCATACGACAGGGGGGGGGATCCGAGCAGTACTTC.

This clonotype was counted a few times. CDR3 loop: CASSLQRADYGYTF. In DNA form, the CDR3 reads TGTGCCAGCAGCTTACAGAGAGCAGACTATGGCTACACCTTC. The chain combines TRBV7-9 with TRBJ1-2; D not resolved. CDR1 and CDR2 (germline): SEHNR, FQNEAQ (reference sequence). The length of the CDR3 is 14 residues. Trimming stripped 2 bases from V and 3 bases from J, with 10 bases between.

This clonotype showed up many times. V usage is TRBV4-1 and J usage is TRBJ2-5; D not certain. Germline V CDR1 and CDR2: MGHRA, YSYEKL. The CDR3 has 16 residues. Trimming took 0 bases from V and 1 from J, leaving 12 bases between them. The CDR3 nucleotides are TGCGCCAGCAGCCAAGATACGCCCCCAATCCAAGAGACCCAGTACTTC. Residues: CASSQDTPPIQETQYF.

This clonotype was recorded many times. This rearrangement joins TRBV5-4 to TRBJ1-1, with TRBD1 matching over 8 bases. The CDR3 covers 14 residues. Per the germline V gene, CDR1 is SGHNT and CDR2 is YYREEE (reference sequence). The junction had 4 bases not matched to a gene; V was cut back by 1 base and J by 5 bases. The chain's CDR3 is CASSLQGAGTEAFF. CDR3 sequence (DNA): TGTGCCAGCAGCTTGCAGGGGGCGGGTACTGAAGCTTTCTTT.

This clonotype was observed at least ten times. This sequence joins TRBV11-1 and TRBJ1-1; the D gene is possibly TRBD1 (6 bases). CDR3 size: 14 residues. CDR1 is SGHAT and CDR2 is FQDESV in the germline V gene (reference sequence). V lost 6 bases, J lost 3 bases, and 14 bases lay in between. The CDR3 DNA sequence: TGTGCCAGCAGGCCTTTGAGGACAGACACTGAAGCTTTCTTT. This codes for CASRPLRTDTEAFF.

In this sample, this clonotype turned up many times. V and J are TRBV7-6 and TRBJ1-3; maybe TRBD1 (6 bases). V was pared by 6 bases and J by 2 bases, with 11 bases between. The CDR3 loop spans 14 amino acids. Germline CDR1 and CDR2: SGHVS and FNYEAQ. The CDR3 nucleotides are TGTGCCAGCAGACTGGGGGCGACTGGAAACACCATATATTTT. Protein sequence: CASRLGATGNTIYF.

This clonotype was recorded a few times. This rearrangement joins TRBV18 to TRBJ2-3, with D perhaps matching TRBD2 (6 bases). V was trimmed by 0 bases and J by 5 bases, leaving 9 bases between them. In germline, CDR1 is KGHSH, CDR2 LQKENI. The CDR3 has 14 residues. The CDR3 protein is CASSPPSGGDTQYF. The CDR3 DNA reads as TGTGCCAGCTCACCACCATCCGGGGGAGATACGCAGTATTTT. The full variable domain, with the rest looked up from reference TRBV18 and TRBJ2-3, is NAGVMQNPRHLVRRRGQEARLRCSPMKGHSHVYWYRQLPEEGLKFMVYLQKENIIDESGMPKERFSAEFPKEGPSILRIQQVVRGDSAAYFCASSPPSGGDTQYFGPGTRLTVL.